The rows below give T cell receptor beta chains drawn from one sample of a study of T cell repertoires in aging, cancer and after chemotherapy. TCRdb re-derived calls from the multiplex PCR reads in MiXCR, one entry per CDR3 protein. The sample has over 10,000 distinct CDR3 sequences; less than 30% are singletons. Sequenced material: blood. These TCRs come from a human donor in good health. Each CDR3 is given without its conserved first and last residue. Fields, in order: CDR3 protein, V gene.

cdr3_aa: ASSQDSHYGYT; v_call: TRBV4-1
cdr3_aa: SAGDRGYSPLH; v_call: TRBV20-1
cdr3_aa: ASSLGGMDNEQF; v_call: TRBV12-3/TRBV12-4
cdr3_aa: SARERSFYGYT; v_call: TRBV20-1
cdr3_aa: ASRKGQWGSDEQY; v_call: TRBV19
cdr3_aa: ASSFQQGNTGELF; v_call: TRBV5-6
cdr3_aa: ASSIGQGMGITDTQY; v_call: TRBV19
cdr3_aa: ASSPWGLAGDYEQY; v_call: TRBV7-2
cdr3_aa: ACSSVRNTEAF; v_call: TRBV30
cdr3_aa: ASSLHGRPNTEAF; v_call: TRBV7-2
cdr3_aa: ASRPFGGYEQY; v_call: TRBV6-5
cdr3_aa: ASKGQGNQPQH; v_call: TRBV6-2/TRBV6-3
cdr3_aa: ASRLGTDMNTEAF; v_call: TRBV7-2
cdr3_aa: ASKEETVAFGNTIY; v_call: TRBV12-3/TRBV12-4
cdr3_aa: ASSPLSGQGGNTIY; v_call: TRBV21-1
cdr3_aa: SAKEGGNTIY; v_call: TRBV20-1
cdr3_aa: SASALSSLAGGALSYNEQF; v_call: TRBV20-1
cdr3_aa: SARDVIAGVDEQF; v_call: TRBV20-1
cdr3_aa: SAPDRGSLSYEQY; v_call: TRBV20-1
cdr3_aa: ASSYSNPGHRTDTQY; v_call: TRBV6-5
cdr3_aa: ASSYGRTALNQPQH; v_call: TRBV19
cdr3_aa: ASSLVGRSSYEQY; v_call: TRBV7-9
cdr3_aa: ASSPGPNHGYT; v_call: TRBV10-1
cdr3_aa: AWSVGATQETQY; v_call: TRBV30
cdr3_aa: ASSLAGSNGELF; v_call: TRBV5-1
cdr3_aa: ASSQGGVNTIY; v_call: TRBV4-1
cdr3_aa: ASSDRYTEAF; v_call: TRBV5-4
cdr3_aa: ASSFFPPGQGAFGYT; v_call: TRBV12-3/TRBV12-4
cdr3_aa: AWSNPSGYEQY; v_call: TRBV30
cdr3_aa: AISERNRGSYEQY; v_call: TRBV10-3
cdr3_aa: ASTPGTANSPLH; v_call: TRBV5-6
cdr3_aa: ASSPLTVEAGGPQKTQY; v_call: TRBV7-9
cdr3_aa: ASSSPYRGEYGYT; v_call: TRBV7-2
cdr3_aa: ASSSDRDRGGYT; v_call: TRBV5-4
cdr3_aa: ASSLAGGYGIQY; v_call: TRBV27
cdr3_aa: ASSLSLAGYNEQF; v_call: TRBV7-3
cdr3_aa: ASSQDGSTDTQY; v_call: TRBV4-3
cdr3_aa: SAKAGGVGYT; v_call: TRBV20-1
cdr3_aa: ASSYSRTGGGYT; v_call: TRBV6-2/TRBV6-3
cdr3_aa: ASSFFGSHREQY; v_call: TRBV28
cdr3_aa: ASSKLSERRKGAF; v_call: TRBV27
cdr3_aa: ATSRDRVSNTEAF; v_call: TRBV15
cdr3_aa: AWTVRAGGEQY; v_call: TRBV6-5
cdr3_aa: ASNLPGSPGHSNQPQH; v_call: TRBV2
cdr3_aa: ASSLAWYGSGGHNNEQF; v_call: TRBV7-2
cdr3_aa: ASSWTGGKYTQY; v_call: TRBV27
cdr3_aa: ASRQNNNQPQH; v_call: TRBV6-1
cdr3_aa: AWDGGASYEQY; v_call: TRBV30
cdr3_aa: ASSTGTSEKLF; v_call: TRBV5-8
cdr3_aa: AWSVLSGGYGYT; v_call: TRBV30
cdr3_aa: ASSWTDEKLF; v_call: TRBV6-2/TRBV6-3
cdr3_aa: SAREPGTGVGYT; v_call: TRBV20-1
cdr3_aa: ASSLYGGSYEQY; v_call: TRBV7-2